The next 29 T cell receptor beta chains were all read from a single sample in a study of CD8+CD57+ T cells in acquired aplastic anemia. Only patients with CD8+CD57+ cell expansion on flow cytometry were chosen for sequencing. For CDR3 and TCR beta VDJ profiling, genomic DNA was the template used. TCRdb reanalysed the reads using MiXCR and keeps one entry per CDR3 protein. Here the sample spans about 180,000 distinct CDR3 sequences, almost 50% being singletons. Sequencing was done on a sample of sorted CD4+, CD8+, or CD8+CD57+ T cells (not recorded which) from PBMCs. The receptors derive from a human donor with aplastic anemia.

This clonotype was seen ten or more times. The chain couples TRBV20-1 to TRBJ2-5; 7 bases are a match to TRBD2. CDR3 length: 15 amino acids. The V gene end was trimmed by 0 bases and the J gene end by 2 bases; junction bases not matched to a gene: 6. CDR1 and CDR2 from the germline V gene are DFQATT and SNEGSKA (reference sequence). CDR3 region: CSARDLLAIQETQYF. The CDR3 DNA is TGCAGTGCTAGAGACTTACTAGCGATACAAGAGACCCAGTACTTC.

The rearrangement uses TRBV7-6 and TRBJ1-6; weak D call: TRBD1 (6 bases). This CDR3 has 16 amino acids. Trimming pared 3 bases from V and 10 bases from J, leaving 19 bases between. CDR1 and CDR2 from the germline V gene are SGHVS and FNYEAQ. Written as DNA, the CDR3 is TGTGCCAGCAGCTTGGATGCTGGAGGAACAGGGTCACCCCTCCACTTT. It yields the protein CASSLDAGGTGSPLHF.

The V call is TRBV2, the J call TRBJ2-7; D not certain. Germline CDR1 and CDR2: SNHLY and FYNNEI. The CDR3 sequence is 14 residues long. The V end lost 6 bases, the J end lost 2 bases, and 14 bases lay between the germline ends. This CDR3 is CASSGPIPAYEQYF. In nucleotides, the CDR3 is TGTGCCAGCAGCGGCCCGATACCAGCCTACGAGCAGTACTTC.

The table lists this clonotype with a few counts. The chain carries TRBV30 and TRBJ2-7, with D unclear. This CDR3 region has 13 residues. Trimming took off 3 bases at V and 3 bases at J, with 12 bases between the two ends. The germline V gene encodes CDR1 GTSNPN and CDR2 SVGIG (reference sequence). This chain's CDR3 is CAWRRFPGYEQYF. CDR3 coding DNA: TGTGCCTGGAGGAGGTTTCCAGGCTACGAGCAGTACTTC.

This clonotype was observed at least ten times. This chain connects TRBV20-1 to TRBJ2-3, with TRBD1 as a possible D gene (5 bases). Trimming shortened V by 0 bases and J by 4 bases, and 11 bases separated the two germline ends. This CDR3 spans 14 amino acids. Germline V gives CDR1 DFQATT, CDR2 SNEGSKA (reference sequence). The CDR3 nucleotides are TGCAGTGCTAGAGATGCAGGGTTCGCAGATACGCAGTATTTT. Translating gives CSARDAGFADTQYF.

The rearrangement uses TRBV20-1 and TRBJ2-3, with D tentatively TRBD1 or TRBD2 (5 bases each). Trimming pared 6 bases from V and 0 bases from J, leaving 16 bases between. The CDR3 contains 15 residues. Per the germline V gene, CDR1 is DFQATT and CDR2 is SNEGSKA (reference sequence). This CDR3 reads CSAGDELLSTDTQYF. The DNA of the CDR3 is TGCAGTGCCGGGGACGAGCTCCTAAGCACAGATACGCAGTATTTT.

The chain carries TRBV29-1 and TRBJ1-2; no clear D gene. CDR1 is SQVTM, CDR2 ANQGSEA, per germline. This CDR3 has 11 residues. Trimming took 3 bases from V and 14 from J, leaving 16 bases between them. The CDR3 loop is CSVDSPAPLTF. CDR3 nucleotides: TGCAGCGTTGATAGTCCAGCCCCGCTTACCTTC.

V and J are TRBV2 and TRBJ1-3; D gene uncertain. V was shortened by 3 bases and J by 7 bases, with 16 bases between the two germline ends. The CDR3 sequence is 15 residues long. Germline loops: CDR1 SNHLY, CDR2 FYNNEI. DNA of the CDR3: TGTGCCAGCAGTGATGGGAGCGTTTTGCCGAACACCATATATTTT. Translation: CASSDGSVLPNTIYF.

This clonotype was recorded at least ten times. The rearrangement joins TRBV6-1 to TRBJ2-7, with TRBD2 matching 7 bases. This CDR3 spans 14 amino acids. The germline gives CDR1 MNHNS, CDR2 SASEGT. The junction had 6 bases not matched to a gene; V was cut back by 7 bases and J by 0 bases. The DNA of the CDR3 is TGTGCCAGCACCTTCGGGGGGACCTCCTACGAGCAGTACTTC. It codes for CASTFGGTSYEQYF.

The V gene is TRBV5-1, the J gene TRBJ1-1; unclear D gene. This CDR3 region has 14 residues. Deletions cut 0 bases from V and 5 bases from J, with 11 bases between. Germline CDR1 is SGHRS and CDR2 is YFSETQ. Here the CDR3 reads CASSLEGYPTEAFF. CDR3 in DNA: TGCGCCAGCAGCTTGGAAGGGTACCCGACTGAAGCTTTCTTT.

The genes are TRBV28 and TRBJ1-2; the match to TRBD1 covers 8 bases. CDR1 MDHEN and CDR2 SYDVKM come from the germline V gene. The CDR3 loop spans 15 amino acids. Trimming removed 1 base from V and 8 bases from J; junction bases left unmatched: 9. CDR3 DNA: TGTGCCAGCAGTTTATCGGCAGGGGGCCGGTGGGGCTACACCTTC. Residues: CASSLSAGGRWGYTF.

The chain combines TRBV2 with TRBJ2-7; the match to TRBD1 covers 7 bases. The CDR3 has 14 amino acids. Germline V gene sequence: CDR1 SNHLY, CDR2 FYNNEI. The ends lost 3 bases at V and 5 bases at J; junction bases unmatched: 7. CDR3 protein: CASSDRQGVNEQYF. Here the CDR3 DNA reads TGTGCCAGCAGTGATAGGCAGGGGGTCAACGAGCAGTACTTC.

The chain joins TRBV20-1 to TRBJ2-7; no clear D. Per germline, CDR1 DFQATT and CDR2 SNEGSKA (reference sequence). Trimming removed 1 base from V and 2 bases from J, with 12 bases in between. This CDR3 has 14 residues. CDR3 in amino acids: CSARGPAGTYEQYF. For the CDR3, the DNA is TGCAGTGCTAGAGGCCCGGCCGGAACCTACGAGCAGTACTTC.

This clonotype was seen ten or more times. The DNA for the CDR3 is TGTGCCAGCAGCTCCCGGACAGGGGTCCTCTACGAGCAGTACTTC. It translates to CASSSRTGVLYEQYF. J is TRBJ2-7 and V is TRBV7-2; TRBD1 aligns across 9 bases. Germline CDR1 reads SGHTA; CDR2 reads FQGNSA. This CDR3 contains 15 residues. After removal of 4 bases from V and 3 bases from J, the junction contained 7 bases not matched to a gene.

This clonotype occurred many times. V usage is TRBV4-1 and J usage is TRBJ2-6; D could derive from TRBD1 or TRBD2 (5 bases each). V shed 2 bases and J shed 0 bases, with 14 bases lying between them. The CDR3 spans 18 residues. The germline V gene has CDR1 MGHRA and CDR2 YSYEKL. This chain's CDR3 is CASSQTPPGASGANVLTF. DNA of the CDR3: TGCGCCAGCAGCCAAACCCCGCCCGGGGCCTCTGGGGCCAACGTCCTGACTTTC.

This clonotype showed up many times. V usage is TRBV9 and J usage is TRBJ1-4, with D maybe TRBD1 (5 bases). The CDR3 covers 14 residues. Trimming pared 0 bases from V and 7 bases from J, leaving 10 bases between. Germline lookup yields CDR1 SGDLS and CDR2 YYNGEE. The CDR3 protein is CASSVGGFREKLFF. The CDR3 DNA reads TGTGCCAGCAGCGTAGGGGGCTTTCGTGAAAAACTGTTTTTT.

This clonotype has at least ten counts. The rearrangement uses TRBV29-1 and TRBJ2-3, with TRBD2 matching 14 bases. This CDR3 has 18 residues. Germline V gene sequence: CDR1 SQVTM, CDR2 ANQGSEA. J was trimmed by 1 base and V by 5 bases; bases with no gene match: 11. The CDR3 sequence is CSVQGGTSGGIGTDTQYF. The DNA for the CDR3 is TGCAGCGTTCAGGGAGGGACTAGCGGGGGCATCGGCACAGATACGCAGTATTTT.

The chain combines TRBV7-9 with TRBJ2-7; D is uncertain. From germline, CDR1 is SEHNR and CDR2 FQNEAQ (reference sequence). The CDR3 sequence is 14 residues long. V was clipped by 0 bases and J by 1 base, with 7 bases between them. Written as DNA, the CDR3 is TGTGCCAGCAGCTTAGCGCTAACGTCCTACGAGCAGTACTTC. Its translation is CASSLALTSYEQYF.

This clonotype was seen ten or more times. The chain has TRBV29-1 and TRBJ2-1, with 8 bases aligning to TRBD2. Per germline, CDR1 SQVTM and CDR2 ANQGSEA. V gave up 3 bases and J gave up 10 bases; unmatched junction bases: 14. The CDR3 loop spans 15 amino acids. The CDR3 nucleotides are TGCAGCGTTGATCACCCCGGGACTAGGGAGAGGGAGCAGTTCTTC. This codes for CSVDHPGTREREQFF.

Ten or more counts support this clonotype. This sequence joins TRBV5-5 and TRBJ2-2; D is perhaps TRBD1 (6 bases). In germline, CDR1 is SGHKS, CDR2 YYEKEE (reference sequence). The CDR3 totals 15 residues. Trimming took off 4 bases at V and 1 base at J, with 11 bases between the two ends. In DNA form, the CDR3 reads TGTGCCAGCAGCACTACGGGACAGAACACCGGGGAGCTGTTTTTT. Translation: CASSTTGQNTGELFF.

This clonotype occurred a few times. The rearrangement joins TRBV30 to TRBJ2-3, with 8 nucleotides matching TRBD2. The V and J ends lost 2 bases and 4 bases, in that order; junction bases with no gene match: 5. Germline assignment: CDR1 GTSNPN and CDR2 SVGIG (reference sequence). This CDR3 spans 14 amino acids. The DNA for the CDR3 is TGTGCCTGGAGTCGGGGGGGCGGGGCAGATACGCAGTATTTT. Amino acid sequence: CAWSRGGGADTQYF.

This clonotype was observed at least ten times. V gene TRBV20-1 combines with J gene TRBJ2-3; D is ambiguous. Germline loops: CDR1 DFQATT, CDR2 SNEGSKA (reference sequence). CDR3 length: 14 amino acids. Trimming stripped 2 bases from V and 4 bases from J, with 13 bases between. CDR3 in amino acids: CSARSTKGADTQYF. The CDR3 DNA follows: TGCAGTGCTAGATCGACAAAGGGCGCAGATACGCAGTATTTT.

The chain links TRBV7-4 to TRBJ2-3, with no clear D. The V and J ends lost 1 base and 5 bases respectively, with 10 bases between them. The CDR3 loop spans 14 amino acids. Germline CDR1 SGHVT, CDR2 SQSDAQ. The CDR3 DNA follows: TGTGCCAGCAGCTTAGGGGTATCCCAAGATACGCAGTATTTT. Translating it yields CASSLGVSQDTQYF.

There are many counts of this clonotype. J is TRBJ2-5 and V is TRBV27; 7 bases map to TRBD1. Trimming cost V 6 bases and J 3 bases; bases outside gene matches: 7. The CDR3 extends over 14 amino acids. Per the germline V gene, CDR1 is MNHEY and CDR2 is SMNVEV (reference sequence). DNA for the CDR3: TGTGCCAGCAGCTCGACAGGGAGAGAAGAGACCCAGTACTTC. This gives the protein CASSSTGREETQYF.

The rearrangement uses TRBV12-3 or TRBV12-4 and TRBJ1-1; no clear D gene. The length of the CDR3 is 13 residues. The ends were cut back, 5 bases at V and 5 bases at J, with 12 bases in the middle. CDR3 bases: TGTGCCAGCAGTGGTGAGGTGGGGACTGAAGCTTTCTTT. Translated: CASSGEVGTEAFF.

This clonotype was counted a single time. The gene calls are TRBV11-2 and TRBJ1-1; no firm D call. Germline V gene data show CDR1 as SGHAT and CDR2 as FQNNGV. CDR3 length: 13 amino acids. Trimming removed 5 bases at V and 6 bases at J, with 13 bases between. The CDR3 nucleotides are TGTGCCAGCAGCAGCTCCTCCCCTGCTGAAGCTTTCTTT. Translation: CASSSSSPAEAFF.

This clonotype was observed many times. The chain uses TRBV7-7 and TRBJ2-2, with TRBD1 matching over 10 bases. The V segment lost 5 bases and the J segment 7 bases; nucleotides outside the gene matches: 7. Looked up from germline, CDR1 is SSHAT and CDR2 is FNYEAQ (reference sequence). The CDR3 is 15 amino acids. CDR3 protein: CASSPDRGLGGELFF. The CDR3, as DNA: TGTGCCAGCAGCCCAGACAGGGGGCTAGGCGGGGAGCTGTTTTTT.

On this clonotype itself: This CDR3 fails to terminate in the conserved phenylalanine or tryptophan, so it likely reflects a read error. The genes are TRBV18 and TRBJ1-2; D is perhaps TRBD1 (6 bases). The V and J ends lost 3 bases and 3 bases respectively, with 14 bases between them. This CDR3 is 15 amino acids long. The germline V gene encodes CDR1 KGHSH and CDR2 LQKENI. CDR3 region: CASSPLGRGDYGYTL. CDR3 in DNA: TGTGCCAGCTCACCTTTGGGCAGGGGAGACTATGGCTACACCTTA.

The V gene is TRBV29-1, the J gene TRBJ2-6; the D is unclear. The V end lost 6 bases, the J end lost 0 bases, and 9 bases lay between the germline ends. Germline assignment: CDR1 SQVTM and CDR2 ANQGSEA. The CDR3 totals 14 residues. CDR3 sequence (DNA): TGCAGCGTCCGATCGGGCTCTGGGGCCAACGTCCTGACTTTC. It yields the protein CSVRSGSGANVLTF.